This is a list of T cell receptor beta chains from one sample in a study of siplizumab effects on memory and regulatory T cells. Here immunoSEQ multiplex PCR was the method, and the copy in TCRdb shows in-frame clones only, minus some. Of 100,000 or so clones in the sample, about 92% were seen once. The sample consisted of CD4+ T cells sorted from blood. These receptor sequences come from a human donor in good health. The CDR3 runs from the conserved cysteine through the conserved F or W. D genes are given only for firm matches. Expanded clones get a size class; other rows say once, few or many, or leave the size out.

D	V	J	size	CDR3	DNA
NA	TRBV19	TRBJ2-3	NA	CASSPGGGRTDTQYF	TGTGCCAGTAGTCCTGGGGGGGGGCGCACAGATACGCAGTATTTT
NA	TRBV7-9	TRBJ2-1	NA	CASSGSGGYNEQFF	TGTGCCAGCAGTGGTAGCGGAGGCTACAATGAGCAGTTCTTC
TRBD1	TRBV7-9	TRBJ1-1	NA	CASSLGQGGNTEAFF	TGTGCCAGCAGCTTAGGACAGGGGGGGAACACTGAAGCTTTCTTT
NA	TRBV27	TRBJ1-1	NA	CASLARGANTEAFF	TGTGCCAGCCTCGCGAGGGGGGCGAACACTGAAGCTTTCTTT
TRBD2	TRBV2	TRBJ2-3	once	CASSPGTSGTDTQYF	TGTGCCAGCAGTCCCGGGACTAGCGGAACAGATACGCAGTATTTT
NA	TRBV30	TRBJ2-7	NA	CAQGRDPYEQYF	TGTGCCCAGGGCAGGGACCCCTACGAGCAGTACTTC
NA	TRBV5-8	TRBJ2-3	NA	CASSGGLYPLTDTQYF	TGTGCCAGCAGCGGGGGACTTTATCCTTTGACAGATACGCAGTATTTT
NA	TRBV6-5	TRBJ2-7	NA	CASSYGPKPTYEQYF	TGTGCCAGCAGTTACGGGCCCAAACCCACCTACGAGCAGTACTTC
NA	TRBV4-1	TRBJ1-5	once	CASSWGTQVGQPQHF	TGCGCCAGCAGCTGGGGTACACAGGTGGGGCAGCCCCAGCATTTT
TRBD1	TRBV5-1	TRBJ2-1	once	CASSLPGQGLNEQFF	TGCGCCAGCAGCTTGCCGGGACAGGGGTTGAATGAGCAGTTCTTC